This TCR beta chain is drawn from a study of shared clonotypes between healthy human individuals. Deep-level running was used for the assay. Assay: immunoSEQ multiplex PCR; the TCRdb copy retains only in-frame clones and omits some. The sample contains 550,000 to 800,000 clones, approximately 74% of which appear only once. Overall study results and limits: A reduction in generation probabilities was seen for non-shared clonotypes relative to those shared by all four donors. Around 5% was the fraction of naive CD4 clonotypes found shared across a handful of donors. Larger estimated richness was generally recorded for naive subsets relative to memory subsets.

In germline, CDR1 is MNHNS, CDR2 SASEGT. Trimming removed 8 bases at V and 6 bases at J, with 13 bases between. This CDR3 has 13 amino acids. Regarding this clone: Its target is not known.

The sequence came from a woman in her 30s in good health. The V gene is TRBV6-1, the J gene TRBJ2-2; a possible D gene is TRBD2 (6 bases). The sample taken for sequencing was memory CD4+ T cells sorted from blood. Described subset: CD45RA-negative fraction. CDR3 bases: TGTGCCAGCCTGACTAGTTTTCCCGGGGAGCTGTTTTTT. Residues: CASLTSFPGELFF.